The rows below give T cell receptor beta chains drawn from one sample of a study of OX40 agonist ivuxolimab in advanced cancers. Assay used: immunoSEQ multiplex PCR; TCRdb lists only in-frame clones, some missing. The table has 50,000 to 65,000 clones, around 93% seen once. Sequencing was performed on CD4+ or CD8+ T cells sorted from blood, taken in a trial of the OX40 agonist ivuxolimab. The origin of the receptors is an adult with an advanced solid tumor such as melanoma, head and neck, liver or kidney cancer. Both conserved end residues are part of each CDR3. A D gene is named only where the DNA matches it firmly. A clone size is listed for some rows: how often the clone was seen (once, few, many), or a class if it is expanded.

CDR3 length: 14; clone size: few; D gene: NA; V gene: TRBV6-6; J gene: TRBJ2-7; CDR3 protein: CASSYRPPSYEQYF; CDR3 DNA: TGTGCCAGCAGTTATCGCCCCCCAAGCTACGAGCAGTACTTC
CDR3 length: 14; clone size: NA; D gene: NA; V gene: TRBV10-2; J gene: TRBJ2-3; CDR3 protein: CASSETYPTDTQYF; CDR3 DNA: TGCGCCAGCAGTGAGACCTACCCCACAGATACGCAGTATTTT
CDR3 length: 17; clone size: NA; D gene: NA; V gene: TRBV27; J gene: TRBJ2-7; CDR3 protein: CASSLLFRAGISYEQYF; CDR3 DNA: TGTGCCAGCAGTTTATTGTTTCGGGCAGGGATATCCTACGAGCAGTACTTC
CDR3 length: 16; clone size: NA; D gene: TRBD2; V gene: TRBV11-2; J gene: TRBJ2-7; CDR3 protein: CASSPAGLAASYEQYF; CDR3 DNA: TGTGCCAGCAGCCCTGCTGGACTAGCTGCGTCCTACGAGCAGTACTTC
CDR3 length: 16; clone size: NA; D gene: NA; V gene: TRBV7-9; J gene: TRBJ2-1; CDR3 protein: CASSLAMGAAYNEQFF; CDR3 DNA: TGTGCCAGCAGCTTAGCGATGGGGGCTGCCTACAATGAGCAGTTCTTC
CDR3 length: 13; clone size: NA; D gene: NA; V gene: TRBV4-1; J gene: TRBJ2-7; CDR3 protein: CASSQNEGYEQYF; CDR3 DNA: TGCGCCAGCAGCCAGAACGAGGGTTACGAGCAGTACTTC
CDR3 length: 13; clone size: NA; D gene: NA; V gene: TRBV6-5; J gene: TRBJ1-1; CDR3 protein: CASSYSAGSQAFF; CDR3 DNA: TGTGCCAGCAGTTACTCGGCAGGGTCGCAAGCTTTCTTT
CDR3 length: 13; clone size: NA; D gene: NA; V gene: TRBV7-9; J gene: TRBJ2-7; CDR3 protein: CASRDKSSYEQYF; CDR3 DNA: TGTGCCAGCCGGGACAAGAGCTCCTACGAGCAGTACTTC
CDR3 length: 15; clone size: NA; D gene: NA; V gene: TRBV5-4; J gene: TRBJ1-3; CDR3 protein: CASSFGPTGGNTIYF; CDR3 DNA: TGTGCCAGCAGCTTTGGGCCCACAGGGGGAAACACCATATATTTT
CDR3 length: 18; clone size: NA; D gene: TRBD1; V gene: TRBV5-4; J gene: TRBJ1-2; CDR3 protein: CASSLELGQGSLRDGYTF; CDR3 DNA: TGTGCCAGCAGCTTGGAATTGGGACAGGGATCTTTGAGGGATGGCTACACCTTC
CDR3 length: 13; clone size: NA; D gene: NA; V gene: TRBV19; J gene: TRBJ1-4; CDR3 protein: CASSWTPGEKLFF; CDR3 DNA: TGTGCCAGTAGTTGGACCCCGGGTGAAAAACTGTTTTTT
CDR3 length: 13; clone size: few; D gene: TRBD1; V gene: TRBV30; J gene: TRBJ1-1; CDR3 protein: CAWSTGVVTEAFF; CDR3 DNA: TGTGCCTGGAGTACAGGGGTAGTGACTGAAGCTTTCTTT
CDR3 length: 14; clone size: NA; D gene: NA; V gene: TRBV27; J gene: TRBJ2-7; CDR3 protein: CASSSGTRSYEQYF; CDR3 DNA: TGTGCCAGCAGTTCCGGGACAAGAAGCTACGAGCAGTACTTC
CDR3 length: 14; clone size: NA; D gene: NA; V gene: TRBV27; J gene: TRBJ1-1; CDR3 protein: CASSLQGTNTEAFF; CDR3 DNA: TGTGCCAGCAGTTTACAGGGTACGAACACTGAAGCTTTCTTT
CDR3 length: 15; clone size: NA; D gene: NA; V gene: TRBV28; J gene: TRBJ1-4; CDR3 protein: CASSLTGAPGEKLFF; CDR3 DNA: TGTGCCAGCAGTTTAACGGGGGCGCCGGGAGAAAAACTGTTTTTT
CDR3 length: 14; clone size: NA; D gene: NA; V gene: TRBV6-5; J gene: TRBJ1-5; CDR3 protein: CASSYASSNQPQHF; CDR3 DNA: TGTGCCAGCAGTTATGCCAGTAGCAATCAGCCCCAGCATTTT
CDR3 length: 15; clone size: NA; D gene: TRBD1; V gene: TRBV19; J gene: TRBJ2-7; CDR3 protein: CASSIGTGLSYEQYF; CDR3 DNA: TGTGCCAGTAGTATCGGGACAGGGCTCTCCTACGAGCAGTACTTC
CDR3 length: 15; clone size: NA; D gene: TRBD2; V gene: TRBV11-2; J gene: TRBJ2-3; CDR3 protein: CASSWTSANGDTQYF; CDR3 DNA: TGTGCCAGCAGCTGGACTAGCGCGAATGGAGATACGCAGTATTTT
CDR3 length: 15; clone size: NA; D gene: NA; V gene: TRBV28; J gene: TRBJ2-7; CDR3 protein: CASSSPGLSSYEQYF; CDR3 DNA: TGTGCCAGCAGTTCTCCGGGACTTTCTTCCTACGAGCAGTACTTC
CDR3 length: 15; clone size: NA; D gene: TRBD1; V gene: TRBV14; J gene: TRBJ1-4; CDR3 protein: CASSQSDRVYEKLFF; CDR3 DNA: TGTGCCAGCAGCCAATCCGACAGGGTCTATGAAAAACTGTTTTTT
CDR3 length: 13; clone size: NA; D gene: NA; V gene: TRBV5-1; J gene: TRBJ2-1; CDR3 protein: CASGGYKYNEQFF; CDR3 DNA: TGCGCCAGCGGGGGCTACAAATACAATGAGCAGTTCTTC
CDR3 length: 17; clone size: NA; D gene: NA; V gene: TRBV9; J gene: TRBJ2-5; CDR3 protein: CASSVEGRQGFQETQYF; CDR3 DNA: TGTGCCAGCAGCGTAGAGGGAAGGCAGGGGTTCCAAGAGACCCAGTACTTC
CDR3 length: 15; clone size: NA; D gene: NA; V gene: TRBV5-1; J gene: TRBJ1-1; CDR3 protein: CASSLRVKSNTEAFF; CDR3 DNA: TGCGCCAGCAGTCTAAGGGTGAAATCGAACACTGAAGCTTTCTTT
CDR3 length: 15; clone size: NA; D gene: NA; V gene: TRBV9; J gene: TRBJ2-3; CDR3 protein: CASSVSGLSTDTQYF; CDR3 DNA: TGTGCCAGCAGCGTAAGCGGTCTGAGCACAGATACGCAGTATTTT
CDR3 length: 14; clone size: NA; D gene: NA; V gene: TRBV28; J gene: TRBJ1-1; CDR3 protein: CASSLLGMNTEAFF; CDR3 DNA: TGTGCCAGCAGTTTATTAGGCATGAACACTGAAGCTTTCTTT
CDR3 length: 14; clone size: NA; D gene: NA; V gene: TRBV19; J gene: TRBJ1-1; CDR3 protein: CASSIGSENTEAFF; CDR3 DNA: TGTGCCAGTAGTATCGGCAGCGAGAACACTGAAGCTTTCTTT
CDR3 length: 12; clone size: NA; D gene: NA; V gene: TRBV27; J gene: TRBJ2-2; CDR3 protein: CASSLGGGELFF; CDR3 DNA: TGTGCCAGCAGTCTGGGGGGCGGGGAGCTGTTTTTT
CDR3 length: 13; clone size: NA; D gene: TRBD1; V gene: TRBV27; J gene: TRBJ1-1; CDR3 protein: CASSLDRRTEAFF; CDR3 DNA: TGTGCCAGCAGCCTGGACAGGAGAACTGAAGCTTTCTTT
CDR3 length: 15; clone size: NA; D gene: TRBD2; V gene: TRBV5-4; J gene: TRBJ2-1; CDR3 protein: CASRDSSGSPGEQFF; CDR3 DNA: TGTGCCAGCAGGGATTCTAGCGGGAGTCCTGGTGAGCAGTTCTTC
CDR3 length: 14; clone size: NA; D gene: TRBD1; V gene: TRBV27; J gene: TRBJ2-7; CDR3 protein: CASSLKQGAYEQYF; CDR3 DNA: TGTGCCAGCAGTTTAAAACAGGGGGCCTACGAGCAGTACTTC
CDR3 length: 17; clone size: NA; D gene: TRBD2; V gene: TRBV4-3; J gene: TRBJ2-7; CDR3 protein: CASSQDRALAGDYEQYF; CDR3 DNA: TGCGCCAGCAGCCAAGATAGGGCACTAGCGGGAGACTACGAGCAGTACTTC
CDR3 length: 17; clone size: NA; D gene: NA; V gene: TRBV7-3; J gene: TRBJ1-3; CDR3 protein: CASSLRQRASSGNTIYF; CDR3 DNA: TGTGCCAGCAGCTTACGACAACGGGCAAGCTCTGGAAACACCATATATTTT
CDR3 length: 13; clone size: NA; D gene: NA; V gene: TRBV27; J gene: TRBJ2-7; CDR3 protein: CASSLSITYEQYF; CDR3 DNA: TGTGCCAGCAGTTTGAGTATAACCTACGAGCAGTACTTC
CDR3 length: 12; clone size: NA; D gene: NA; V gene: TRBV7-9; J gene: TRBJ2-1; CDR3 protein: CASSAEYNEQFF; CDR3 DNA: TGTGCCAGCAGCGCTGAATACAATGAGCAGTTCTTC
CDR3 length: 14; clone size: NA; D gene: NA; V gene: TRBV13; J gene: TRBJ1-1; CDR3 protein: CASSLTERNTEAFF; CDR3 DNA: TGTGCCAGCAGCTTGACAGAGAGGAACACTGAAGCTTTCTTT
CDR3 length: 17; clone size: NA; D gene: TRBD2; V gene: TRBV7-9; J gene: TRBJ2-3; CDR3 protein: CASSSTSGGLMKDTQYF; CDR3 DNA: TGTGCCAGCAGCTCCACTAGCGGGGGCCTTATGAAAGATACGCAGTATTTT
CDR3 length: 19; clone size: NA; D gene: TRBD2; V gene: TRBV29-1; J gene: TRBJ2-1; CDR3 protein: CSVDGEGLAGSSSYNEQFF; CDR3 DNA: TGCAGCGTTGATGGCGAAGGACTAGCGGGTTCTAGCTCCTACAATGAGCAGTTCTTC
CDR3 length: 15; clone size: NA; D gene: TRBD1; V gene: TRBV6-6; J gene: TRBJ1-5; CDR3 protein: CASSTDRGLVQPQHF; CDR3 DNA: TGTGCCAGCAGTACCGACAGGGGGCTCGTTCAGCCCCAGCATTTT
CDR3 length: 13; clone size: NA; D gene: NA; V gene: TRBV7-2; J gene: TRBJ2-5; CDR3 protein: CASSSTPGETQYF; CDR3 DNA: TGTGCCAGCAGCTCGACGCCCGGGGAGACCCAGTACTTC
CDR3 length: 15; clone size: once; D gene: TRBD2; V gene: TRBV19; J gene: TRBJ2-3; CDR3 protein: CASSITERGTDTQYF; CDR3 DNA: TGTGCCAGTAGTATAACGGAGCGGGGGACAGATACGCAGTATTTT